These 16 T cell receptor beta chains came from one sample sequenced in a study of shared T cell receptors in the human thymus. Sequenced by immunoSEQ multiplex PCR; TCRdb stores in-frame clones only, minus some. Seen here are some 400,000 clones, approximately 95% observed once, and the top ten hold roughly 0.02%. The sequencing sample was made of thymocytes. Source of these receptors: a human donor.

This chain joins TRBV6-5 and TRBJ1-2; TRBD1 might be the D (5 bases). Per germline, CDR1 MNHEY and CDR2 SVGAGI. The CDR3 runs to 15 residues. Between the trimmed V and J ends, which lost 0 bases and 0 bases, there was a span of 8 bases. The CDR3 DNA sequence: TGTGCCAGCAGTTACTCGCAGGGTCCTAACTATGGCTACACCTTC. This translates into CASSYSQGPNYGYTF.

V is TRBV19 and J is TRBJ1-2, with 7 bases matching TRBD1. Germline V gene sequence: CDR1 LNHDA, CDR2 SQIVND (reference sequence). This CDR3 is 15 amino acids long. V was pared by 7 bases and J by 2 bases, with 10 bases of the junction left unmatched. This chain's CDR3 is CASTYSARGNYGYTF. CDR3 nucleotide sequence: TGTGCCAGTACCTATAGTGCCAGGGGGAACTATGGCTACACCTTC. Combining the CDR3 with reference TRBV19 and TRBJ1-2 gives the whole variable domain DGGITQSPKYLFRKEGQNVTLSCEQNLNHDAMYWYRQDPGQGLRLIYYSQIVNDFQKGDIAEGYSVSREKKESFPLTVTSAQKNPTAFYLCASTYSARGNYGYTFGSGTRLTVV.

The J gene is TRBJ1-5, the V gene TRBV28; no reliable D call. Deletions cut 3 bases from V and 2 bases from J, with 8 bases between. This CDR3 is 14 amino acids long. Germline CDR1 reads MDHEN; CDR2 reads SYDVKM. The CDR3 DNA is TGTGCCAGCAGTTTTGACCACCGCAATCAGCCCCAGCATTTT. Translated: CASSFDHRNQPQHF. Based on the CDR3 plus reference TRBV28 and TRBJ1-5, the full variable domain is DVKVTQSSRYLVKRTGEKVFLECVQDMDHENMFWYRQDPGLGLRLIYFSYDVKMKEKGDIPEGYSVSREKKERFSLILESASTNQTSMYLCASSFDHRNQPQHFGDGTRLSIL.

The rearrangement uses TRBV11-3 and TRBJ2-6; D remains ambiguous. The V and J ends lost 0 bases and 1 base respectively, with 4 bases between them. This CDR3 comprises 15 residues. Germline V gives CDR1 SGHNT, CDR2 YENEEA. In nucleotides, the CDR3 is TGTGCCAGCAGCTTAGAGGGATCTGGGGCCAACGTCCTGACTTTC. Translation gives CASSLEGSGANVLTF.

The CDR3 is CASSPGLAGVYYNEQFF. CDR3 bases: TGTGCCAGCAGCCCGGGACTAGCGGGGGTATACTACAATGAGCAGTTCTTC. The rearrangement joins TRBV4-2 to TRBJ2-1; 14 nucleotides agree with TRBD2. There are 17 residues in the CDR3. The germline V gene has CDR1 LGHNA and CDR2 YNFKEQ. The trim removed 4 bases at V and 3 bases at J, leaving 5 bases unmatched.

The rearrangement uses TRBV28 and TRBJ2-7, with 7 bases lining up with TRBD2. The CDR3 runs 16 residues. Germline V lookup: CDR1 MDHEN, CDR2 SYDVKM. V gave up 4 bases and J gave up 3 bases; unmatched junction bases: 12. The CDR3 DNA follows: TGTGCCAGCAGTTCCACGGGGCTAGCGGCATTCTACGAGCAGTACTTC. Encoded protein: CASSSTGLAAFYEQYF.

This clone has just a few counts. This chain's CDR3 is CASTTGRGFGTEAFF. DNA for the CDR3: TGTGCCAGTACAACCGGCAGGGGGTTTGGAACTGAAGCTTTCTTT. The chain couples TRBV19 to TRBJ1-1, with 7 bases identical to TRBD1. The CDR3 sequence is 15 residues long. Germline CDR1 and CDR2: LNHDA and SQIVND (reference sequence). Losses at the gene ends were 7 bases for V and 5 bases for J; bases not matched to a gene: 13.

The chain uses TRBV6-5 and TRBJ2-7; TRBD1 matches at 7 bases. V lost 2 bases, J lost 7 bases, and 8 bases stayed unmatched. The CDR3 length is 14 residues. The germline CDR1 and CDR2 sequences are MNHEY and SVGAGI. This CDR3 reads CASSYPQGDGEQYF. The DNA of the CDR3 is TGTGCCAGCAGTTACCCTCAGGGGGATGGGGAGCAGTACTTC.

This rearrangement joins TRBV28 to TRBJ2-7, with 8 nucleotides matching TRBD2. Germline loops: CDR1 MDHEN, CDR2 SYDVKM. The CDR3 has 14 residues. The V and J ends lost 6 bases and 5 bases, in that order; junction bases with no gene match: 9. Written as DNA, the CDR3 is TGTGCCAGCAGCTATAGCGGGATCACCCACGAGCAGTACTTC. Translating it yields CASSYSGITHEQYF.

J is TRBJ2-1 and V is TRBV6-6; TRBD2 aligns across 7 bases. The CDR3 has 16 residues. The germline CDR1 and CDR2 sequences are MNHNY and SVGAGI (reference sequence). The trim removed 7 bases at V and 5 bases at J, leaving 14 bases unmatched. CDR3 nucleotide sequence: TGTGCCAGCACCCTCAGCGGGGCGGCCCCCCACAATGAGCAGTTCTTC. Residues: CASTLSGAAPHNEQFF.

V gene TRBV4-3 combines with J gene TRBJ1-4; 7 bases fit TRBD1. Trimming cost V 3 bases and J 0 bases; bases outside gene matches: 7. This CDR3 has 17 residues. Germline CDR1 and CDR2: LGHNA and YSLEER. CDR3 nucleotides: TGCGCCAGCAGCCACCCCCCCGGGACAGCAACTAATGAAAAACTGTTTTTT. It yields the protein CASSHPPGTATNEKLFF.

The CDR3 sequence is CASSLARRSYEQYF. CDR3 nucleotides: TGTGCCAGCAGCTTGGCCAGGCGAAGTTACGAGCAGTACTTC. This chain links TRBV5-5 with TRBJ2-7; D unresolved. The germline V and J ends were trimmed by 0 bases and 4 bases, with 11 bases remaining between them. The V gene's germline CDR1 is SGHKS and CDR2 YYEKEE (reference sequence). The length of the CDR3 is 14 residues. The full variable domain, with the rest looked up from reference TRBV5-5 and TRBJ2-7, is DAGVTQSPTHLIKTRGQQVTLRCSPISGHKSVSWYQQVLGQGPQFIFQYYEKEERGRGNFPDRFSARQFPNYSSELNVNALLLGDSALYLCASSLARRSYEQYFGPGTRLTVT.

The chain has TRBV28 and TRBJ2-1; possibly TRBD1 for D (6 bases). The CDR3 contains 15 residues. V lost 3 bases to trimming and J lost 3 bases, with 12 bases between them. Germline CDR1 and CDR2: MDHEN and SYDVKM. CDR3 sequence reads: CASSFSPTGYNEQFF. In nucleotides, the CDR3 is TGTGCCAGCAGTTTTTCCCCGACAGGCTACAATGAGCAGTTCTTC. Using reference TRBV28 and TRBJ2-1 for the parts outside the CDR3, the full variable domain is DVKVTQSSRYLVKRTGEKVFLECVQDMDHENMFWYRQDPGLGLRLIYFSYDVKMKEKGDIPEGYSVSREKKERFSLILESASTNQTSMYLCASSFSPTGYNEQFFGPGTRLTVL.

J is TRBJ1-2 and V is TRBV7-9; D ambiguous. The germline V gene has CDR1 SEHNR and CDR2 FQNEAQ (reference sequence). Trimming removed 5 bases from V and 8 bases from J, with 18 bases in between. The CDR3 spans 14 residues. CDR3 loop: CASSLSDLSGGYTF. The CDR3 coding sequence is TGTGCCAGCAGCCTATCAGACCTGTCTGGGGGCTACACCTTC. The whole variable domain, remainder taken from reference TRBV7-9 and TRBJ1-2, is DTGVSQNPRHKITKRGQNVTFRCDPISEHNRLYWYRQTLGQGPEFLTYFQNEAQLEKSRLLSDRFSAERPKGSFSTLEIQRTEQGDSAMYLCASSLSDLSGGYTFGSGTRLTVV.

The rearrangement joins TRBV7-2 to TRBJ2-7; 7 nucleotides match TRBD2. The germline V gene has CDR1 SGHTA and CDR2 FQGNSA. V was clipped by 3 bases and J by 5 bases; unmatched bases: 10. The CDR3 sequence is 15 residues long. CDR3 coding DNA: TGTGCCAGCAGCTTGGGCGGGAGTATTACCCACGAGCAGTACTTC. This gives the protein CASSLGGSITHEQYF.

The chain has TRBV30 and TRBJ2-3, with unresolved D. V lost 0 bases to trimming and J lost 6 bases, with 7 bases between them. The length of the CDR3 is 12 residues. Germline V gene sequence: CDR1 GTSNPN, CDR2 SVGIG (reference sequence). CDR3 nucleotide sequence: TGTGCCTGGAGTGTAATGGGCGATACGCAGTATTTT. Its protein product is CAWSVMGDTQYF.